The next 32 T cell receptor beta chains were all read from a single sample in a study of blood T cell repertoires in COVID-19. Sequencing used immunoSEQ multiplex PCR; TCRdb keeps in-frame clones, though not all of them. The sample gives tens of thousands of clones, about 91% of which show up once; around 6% is in the top ten. The sample comprised peripheral blood. The receptors come from a woman older than 75 with acute or convalescent COVID-19.

This clone was detected a few times. This chain uses TRBV18 with TRBJ1-2; unclear D gene. From germline, CDR1 is KGHSH and CDR2 LQKENI. The CDR3 runs 13 residues. Trimming stripped 5 bases from V and 5 bases from J, with 12 bases between. CDR3 loop: CASSTQAPYGYTF. CDR3 nucleotide sequence: TGTGCCAGCTCAACTCAGGCCCCATATGGCTACACCTTC.

This sequence joins TRBV5-4 and TRBJ2-3; 12 nucleotides match TRBD2. The CDR3 spans 17 residues. Germline lookup yields CDR1 SGHNT and CDR2 YYREEE (reference sequence). V was pared by 2 bases and J by 3 bases, with 7 bases of the junction left unmatched. CDR3 nucleotides: TGTGCCAGCAGCTTTTGGCTAGCGGGGGGGCGGACAGATACGCAGTATTTT. This translates into CASSFWLAGGRTDTQYF.

The chain couples TRBV5-1 to TRBJ1-4; TRBD1 aligns across 10 bases. The CDR3 runs 15 residues. CDR1 is SGHRS and CDR2 is YFSETQ in the germline V gene. V shed 4 bases and J 3 bases; nucleotides not matched to a gene: 3. The CDR3 reads CASSPTGGSNEKLFF. CDR3 nucleotide sequence: TGCGCCAGCAGCCCGACAGGGGGCTCTAATGAAAAACTGTTTTTT.

V gene TRBV5-5 combines with J gene TRBJ1-5, with 10 nucleotides matching TRBD1. CDR1 SGHKS and CDR2 YYEKEE come from the germline V gene (reference sequence). CDR3 size: 16 residues. V dropped 0 bases and J dropped 7; count of bases not matched to a gene: 7. The CDR3 DNA reads as TGTGCCAGCAGCTTGGGATGGGGACAGGGGATGCAGCCCCAGCATTTT. It yields the protein CASSLGWGQGMQPQHF.

CDR3 amino acids: CASSLAGGLGYTF. CDR3 sequence (DNA): TGTGCCAGCAGCTTGGCCGGGGGGCTAGGCTACACCTTC. The gene calls are TRBV5-6 and TRBJ1-2; possible D gene TRBD1, 6 bases. The CDR3 loop spans 13 amino acids. Germline assignment: CDR1 SGHDT and CDR2 YYEEEE. The V end was cut by 0 bases, the J end by 8 bases, with 11 bases between. The entire variable domain, with the rest obtained from reference TRBV5-6 and TRBJ1-2, is as follows: DAGVTQSPTHLIKTRGQQVTLRCSPKSGHDTVSWYQQALGQGPQFIFQYYEEEERQRGNFPDRFSGHQFPNYSSELNVNALLLGDSALYLCASSLAGGLGYTFGSGTRLTVV.

This clone came up once. The chain has TRBV5-1 and TRBJ1-5; 7 nucleotides line up with TRBD1. The CDR3 is made up of 15 amino acids. CDR1 SGHRS and CDR2 YFSETQ come from the germline V gene. With V trimmed by 0 bases and J by 7 bases, 7 bases remained unmatched. The CDR3 DNA reads TGCGCCAGCAGCTTGGACAGGGGTGAAGGCCAGCCCCAGCATTTT. This translates into CASSLDRGEGQPQHF.

The chain has TRBV11-2 and TRBJ2-1; the match to TRBD2 covers 7 bases. J was trimmed by 4 bases and V by 3 bases; bases with no gene match: 6. This CDR3 has 15 residues. CDR1 is SGHAT and CDR2 is FQNNGV in the germline V gene. The CDR3 is CASSFRSGVYNEQFF. The CDR3 DNA is TGTGCCAGCAGCTTCAGAAGCGGGGTTTACAATGAGCAGTTCTTC.

This clone was seen only once. V gene TRBV19 combines with J gene TRBJ1-6, with D perhaps matching TRBD1 (5 bases). This CDR3 has 14 residues. Germline CDR1 reads LNHDA; CDR2 reads SQIVND (reference sequence). V lost 5 bases and J lost 8, with 13 bases in between. The CDR3 DNA reads TGTGCCAGTAGTTCTCGGGCCAGGGATTCACCCCTCCACTTT. Translation: CASSSRARDSPLHF.

The V gene is TRBV5-1, the J gene TRBJ1-4; 9 nucleotides line up with TRBD1. V dropped 0 bases and J dropped 7; count of bases not matched to a gene: 4. The CDR3 length is 15 residues. Germline CDR1 and CDR2: SGHRS and YFSETQ. CDR3: CASSLAGTGSEKLFF. In DNA form, the CDR3 reads TGCGCCAGCAGCTTGGCCGGGACAGGGAGTGAAAAACTGTTTTTT.

V gene TRBV20-1 combines with J gene TRBJ1-1; D ambiguous. V was shortened by 0 bases and J by 5 bases, with 4 bases between the two germline ends. Germline loops: CDR1 DFQATT, CDR2 SNEGSKA (reference sequence). This CDR3 is built from 11 residues. This CDR3 is CSARDRTEAFF. For the CDR3, the DNA is TGCAGTGCTAGAGACAGAACTGAAGCTTTCTTT.

This sequence joins TRBV2 and TRBJ1-2; 7 bases line up with TRBD1. Trimming took 6 bases from V and 5 from J; bases not matched to a gene: 9. Germline loops: CDR1 SNHLY, CDR2 FYNNEI. There are 14 residues in the CDR3. This chain's CDR3 is CASRLHGQEYGYTF. CDR3 DNA sequence: TGTGCCAGCAGACTACACGGACAGGAGTATGGCTACACCTTC. Full variable domain (missing parts from reference TRBV2 and TRBJ1-2): EPEVTQTPSHQVTQMGQEVILRCVPISNHLYFYWYRQILGQKVEFLVSFYNNEISEKSEIFDDQFSVERPDGSNFTLKIRSTKLEDSAMYFCASRLHGQEYGYTFGSGTRLTVV.

This clone was detected once. The chain carries TRBV6-1 and TRBJ1-5, with 7 positions matching TRBD1. V shed 2 bases and J 6 bases; nucleotides not matched to a gene: 16. Germline lookup yields CDR1 MNHNS and CDR2 SASEGT. The CDR3 consists of 18 residues. The CDR3 here is CASSETRVAQGLFQPQHF. The DNA for the CDR3 is TGTGCCAGCAGTGAAACCCGGGTCGCACAGGGGTTGTTTCAGCCCCAGCATTTT.

The rearrangement links TRBV5-1 to TRBJ2-5, with D possibly matching TRBD2 (5 bases). The length of the CDR3 is 14 residues. Germline loops: CDR1 SGHRS, CDR2 YFSETQ. V was trimmed by 4 bases and J by 7 bases, leaving 17 bases between them. The CDR3 region is CASSVVGGGGTQYF. The DNA for the CDR3 is TGCGCCAGCAGCGTGGTTGGCGGCGGAGGGACCCAGTACTTC.

The chain recombines TRBV7-2 with TRBJ2-7; 8 nucleotides match TRBD2. The V segment lost 0 bases and the J segment 3 bases; nucleotides outside the gene matches: 1. CDR3 size: 14 residues. The germline V gene has CDR1 SGHTA and CDR2 FQGNSA. CDR3 nucleotides: TGTGCCAGCAGCTTAGCGGCGGGGGGCTACGAGCAGTACTTC. It translates to CASSLAAGGYEQYF.

V is TRBV4-2 and J is TRBJ1-6; tentatively, D is TRBD1 (6 bases). V gave up 3 bases and J gave up 9 bases, with 18 bases separating them. The CDR3 is made up of 16 amino acids. From germline, CDR1 is LGHNA and CDR2 YNFKEQ. CDR3 sequence reads: CASSHGTGTIISPLHF. Written as DNA, the CDR3 is TGTGCCAGCAGCCACGGAACCGGGACAATTATTTCACCCCTCCACTTT.

The chain employs TRBV4-3 and TRBJ2-2; tentative D call: TRBD2 (5 bases). This CDR3 comprises 18 residues. V was shortened by 1 base and J by 4 bases, with 19 bases between the two germline ends. Germline assignment: CDR1 LGHNA and CDR2 YSLEER. The CDR3 coding sequence is TGCGCCAGCAGCCAAGCCCCGGGAACACATAGAGGCACCGGGGAGCTGTTTTTT. Translating it yields CASSQAPGTHRGTGELFF.

The chain combines TRBV7-2 with TRBJ1-1; D is ambiguous. V was pared by 1 base and J by 3 bases, with 18 bases between. CDR1 and CDR2 from the germline V gene are SGHTA and FQGNSA. The length of the CDR3 is 17 residues. Here the CDR3 reads CASSLGSAARGDTEAFF. CDR3 sequence (DNA): TGTGCCAGCAGCTTAGGTTCGGCCGCTCGGGGAGACACTGAAGCTTTCTTT. Full variable domain (outside the CDR3, taken from reference TRBV7-2 and TRBJ1-1): GAGVSQSPSNKVTEKGKDVELRCDPISGHTALYWYRQSLGQGLEFLIYFQGNSAPDKSGLPSDRFSAERTGGSVSTLTIQRTQQEDSAVYLCASSLGSAARGDTEAFFGQGTRLTVV.

The chain links TRBV5-1 to TRBJ2-5; TRBD1 matches 7 bases. V trimming: 4 bases; J trimming: 3 bases; junction bases outside the gene matches: 6. The germline V gene has CDR1 SGHRS and CDR2 YFSETQ. This CDR3 comprises 14 residues. The CDR3 here is CASSLDRAEETQYF. For the CDR3, the DNA is TGCGCCAGCAGCCTAGACAGGGCCGAAGAGACCCAGTACTTC. Filled out from reference TRBV5-1 and TRBJ2-5, the complete variable domain reads KAGVTQTPRYLIKTRGQQVTLSCSPISGHRSVSWYQQTPGQGLQFLFEYFSETQRNKGNFPGRFSGRQFSNSRSEMNVSTLELGDSALYLCASSLDRAEETQYFGPGTRLLVL.

This clone was found a few times. The chain has TRBV2 and TRBJ1-2, with D possibly TRBD1 on 6 matching bases. CDR1 is SNHLY, CDR2 FYNNEI, per germline. Trimming removed 4 bases at V and 3 bases at J, with 15 bases between. The CDR3 has 15 amino acids. CDR3 sequence (DNA): TGTGCCAGCAGTGGGGGGCCCAGCCGCGACTATGGCTACACCTTC. Residues: CASSGGPSRDYGYTF.

The chain joins TRBV9 to TRBJ2-1; the D gene is possibly TRBD1 (5 bases). V lost 2 bases and J lost 11, with 11 bases in between. Germline-derived CDR1 and CDR2 are SGDLS and YYNGEE. The CDR3 covers 12 residues. CDR3 protein: CASSVTAGQQFF. CDR3 coding DNA: TGTGCCAGCAGCGTGACAGCCGGTCAGCAGTTCTTC.

The chain has TRBV19 and TRBJ1-1; D gene ambiguous. The CDR3 covers 13 residues. CDR1 LNHDA and CDR2 SQIVND come from the germline V gene (reference sequence). Trimming shortened V by 4 bases and J by 1 base, and 7 bases separated the two germline ends. CDR3 DNA: TGTGCCAGTAGTAGAGGAGGGAACACTGAAGCTTTCTTT. This sequence encodes CASSRGGNTEAFF.

The rearrangement uses TRBV11-3 and TRBJ1-4; D is possibly TRBD1 (6 bases). Germline V gene sequence: CDR1 SGHNT, CDR2 YENEEA. The CDR3 spans 16 residues. V lost 4 bases and J lost 8, with 20 bases in between. The CDR3 sequence is CASSSSRDMFEEKLFF. The CDR3 bases are TGTGCCAGCAGCTCGTCCCGGGACATGTTTGAGGAAAAACTGTTTTTT.

The V call is TRBV6-6, the J call TRBJ2-3; 8 bases line up with TRBD2. With V trimmed by 10 bases and J by 4 bases, 4 bases remained unmatched. CDR1 and CDR2 from the germline V gene are MNHNY and SVGAGI (reference sequence). The CDR3 is 12 amino acids. The CDR3 loop is CATGGGADTQYF. DNA of the CDR3: TGTGCCACCGGGGGGGGCGCAGATACGCAGTATTTT.

V gene TRBV2 combines with J gene TRBJ2-7; 10 bases map to TRBD1. The CDR3 covers 13 residues. V gave up 9 bases and J gave up 6 bases; unmatched junction bases: 8. The germline V gene has CDR1 SNHLY and CDR2 FYNNEI. In nucleotides, the CDR3 is TGTGCCAGTGCCGGGACAGGGGTACGCGAGCAGTACTTC. Encoded protein: CASAGTGVREQYF.

The chain recombines TRBV3-1 (or the pseudogene TRBV3-2) with TRBJ1-3; the D gene is possibly TRBD1 (5 bases). CDR1 and CDR2 (germline): LGHDT, YNNKEL (reference sequence). This CDR3 region has 16 residues. Trimming stripped 4 bases from V and 2 bases from J, with 15 bases between. In nucleotides, the CDR3 is TGTGCCAGCAGCCCACAGGCCTCCGGCCCTGGAAACACCATATATTTT. Protein product: CASSPQASGPGNTIYF.

The V and J genes are TRBV5-1 and TRBJ2-7; maybe TRBD1 (6 bases). V lost 3 bases, J lost 2 bases, and 15 bases lay in between. The germline V gene encodes CDR1 SGHRS and CDR2 YFSETQ. This CDR3 comprises 15 residues. The CDR3 protein is CASSSGQTAAYEQYF. The CDR3 DNA reads TGCGCCAGCAGCTCCGGACAGACTGCAGCCTACGAGCAGTACTTC.

The genes are TRBV7-3 and TRBJ2-6, with TRBD1 identical over 9 bases. CDR1 SGHTA and CDR2 FQGTGA come from the germline V gene. The CDR3 has 17 amino acids. Unmatched junction bases numbered 5, after V lost 5 bases and J lost 0 bases. The CDR3 DNA reads TGTGCCAGCAGCGTGACAGGGGGATACTCTGGGGCCAACGTCCTGACTTTC. It is translated as CASSVTGGYSGANVLTF.

As DNA, the CDR3 is TGTGCCAGCAGTTTGAGGGCCCAGGGGGACTACACCTTC. Translated: CASSLRAQGDYTF. The chain is built from TRBV12-3 or TRBV12-4 and TRBJ1-2, with 7 bases lining up with TRBD1. CDR3 length: 13 amino acids. V shed 3 bases and J 10 bases; nucleotides not matched to a gene: 8.

The chain has TRBV3-1 (or the pseudogene TRBV3-2) and TRBJ1-1; D perhaps matches TRBD1 (5 bases). V was clipped by 3 bases and J by 4 bases, with 12 bases between them. The CDR3 has 14 residues. Germline CDR1 LGHDT, CDR2 YNNKEL (reference sequence). In DNA, the CDR3 is TGTGCCAGCAGCCACTTGTGGGGGGGCACTGAAGCTTTCTTT. This sequence encodes CASSHLWGGTEAFF.

This clone has only one observation. The V and J genes are TRBV10-3 and TRBJ1-1, with 7 bases that match TRBD1. The germline V gene has CDR1 ENHRY and CDR2 SYGVKD. The CDR3 runs to 13 residues. The trim removed 2 bases at V and 8 bases at J, leaving 5 bases unmatched. CDR3 sequence reads: CAISELSRGEAFF. Here the CDR3 DNA reads TGTGCCATCAGTGAGCTAAGCAGGGGGGAAGCTTTCTTT.

The chain is built from TRBV4-1 and TRBJ2-2; unclear D gene. With 0 bases removed from V and 4 bases from J, the gap between germline ends came to 12 bases. Germline CDR1 is MGHRA and CDR2 is YSYEKL. The CDR3 is 16 residues long. The CDR3 DNA follows: TGCGCCAGCAGCCAAGATGTTGGGCCTTTCACCGGGGAGCTGTTTTTT. Amino acid sequence: CASSQDVGPFTGELFF.

The chain carries TRBV29-1 and TRBJ2-5, with 7 bases lining up with TRBD1. This CDR3 comprises 13 residues. J gave up 3 bases and V 5 bases, and 6 bases lay outside the gene matches. The germline CDR1 and CDR2 sequences are SQVTM and ANQGSEA. The CDR3 sequence is CSVNRGTKETQYF. The CDR3 nucleotides read TGCAGCGTTAACAGGGGAACGAAAGAGACCCAGTACTTC.